A single T cell receptor (beta chain) is shown here with its context. Data came from immunoSEQ multiplex PCR; TCRdb stores just in-frame clones and leaves some out. The sample has 110,000 or so clones; approximately 88% are singletons. The sample comes from a study of blood T cell repertoires in COVID-19. Study in general: Specimens from acute and convalescent COVID-19 originated in the United States, Italy and Spain. T cells, B-cell-depleted T cells, or PBMCs provided the cDNA or gDNA that served as material.

The CDR3 spans 11 residues. The ends were cut back, 7 bases at V and 6 bases at J, with 6 bases in the middle. CDR1 and CDR2 from the germline V gene are SNHLY and FYNNEI. V gene TRBV2 combines with J gene TRBJ2-2; D is undetermined. Sequencing used peripheral blood. The receptor was isolated from a woman between 40 and 50 years old with acute or convalescent COVID-19. CDR3 protein: CASTNSGELFF. Here the CDR3 DNA reads TGTGCCAGCACCAACTCCGGGGAGCTGTTTTTT.